These T cell receptor beta chains were read from a single sample in a study of beta chain features in type 1 diabetes. Clones were read by immunoSEQ multiplex PCR, and TCRdb kept only the in-frame ones, dropping some. This sample has 600,000 or so clones, with around 12% found just once. The specimen was naive CD4+ T cells from blood. These receptors were collected from a man younger than 45 with type 1 diabetes. The CDR3 runs from the conserved cysteine through the conserved F or W. A D gene is named only where the DNA matches it firmly. The size of a clone is reported for some rows only, either as once, few or many, or as a class for expanded clones.

clone size	V gene	D gene	J gene	CDR3 length	CDR3 protein	CDR3 DNA
few	TRBV14	.	TRBJ2-3	13	CASSQYLQHTQYF	TGTGCCAGCAGCCAATACTTGCAACATACGCAGTATTTT
.	TRBV2	.	TRBJ2-5	14	CASSEGLTQGTQYF	TGTGCCAGCAGTGAAGGGCTTACTCAGGGGACCCAGTACTTC
.	TRBV10-3	TRBD1	TRBJ1-5	17	CAISAQTGAFSNQPQHF	TGTGCCATCAGTGCCCAGACAGGGGCCTTTAGCAATCAGCCCCAGCATTTT
few	TRBV7-2	TRBD2	TRBJ2-7	15	CASSPPSGGAGEQYF	TGTGCCAGCAGCCCTCCTAGCGGGGGGGCAGGCGAGCAGTACTTC
few	TRBV27	.	TRBJ1-2	13	CASSLSRVRGYTF	TGTGCCAGCAGTTTATCTAGGGTTCGGGGCTACACCTTC
.	TRBV4-1	TRBD1	TRBJ1-6	16	CASSQRAGQVRGALHF	TGCGCCAGCAGCCAAAGGGCGGGACAGGTCCGAGGGGCCCTCCACTTT
.	TRBV13	TRBD1	TRBJ2-7	16	CASSPGAGTGGYEQYF	TGTGCCAGCAGCCCGGGGGCCGGGACAGGGGGCTACGAGCAGTACTTC
.	TRBV28	.	TRBJ2-2	13	CASSAGNTGELFF	TGTGCCAGCAGTGCCGGAAACACCGGGGAGCTGTTTTTT
few	TRBV6-5	TRBD1	TRBJ1-2	15	CASRRQGLGAYGYTF	TGTGCCAGCAGACGACAGGGACTGGGGGCCTATGGCTACACCTTC
few	TRBV7-3	.	TRBJ2-7	15	CASSSGRSSQDEQYF	TGTGCCAGCAGCTCAGGCCGAAGCTCACAGGACGAGCAGTACTTC
few	TRBV5-4	.	TRBJ2-1	15	CASSTPGRSYNEQFF	TGTGCCAGCAGCACACCGGGACGCTCCTACAATGAGCAGTTCTTC
.	TRBV14	TRBD2	TRBJ2-1	18	CASSLGLAGGLLMDEQFF	TGTGCCAGCAGTCTCGGACTAGCGGGGGGCCTATTGATGGATGAGCAGTTCTTC
.	TRBV18	TRBD1	TRBJ2-7	14	CASSAGTGLFEQYF	TGTGCCAGCTCAGCCGGGACAGGGCTTTTCGAGCAGTACTTC
few	TRBV7-6	.	TRBJ2-4	13	CASSSGAKNIQYF	TGTGCCAGCAGCTCCGGGGCCAAAAACATTCAGTACTTC
few	TRBV5-6	.	TRBJ1-2	12	CASSLSLYGYTF	TGTGCCAGCAGCTTATCCCTCTATGGCTACACCTTC
few	TRBV7-9	.	TRBJ2-7	18	CASSLVTRTTQNGHEQYF	TGTGCCAGCAGCTTAGTAACAAGGACGACTCAGAACGGACACGAGCAGTACTTC
.	TRBV7-6	.	TRBJ1-4	12	CASSPNNEKLFF	TGTGCCAGCAGCCCTAATAACGAAAAACTGTTTTTT
.	TRBV4-3	TRBD2	TRBJ2-1	14	CASSQDRGGNEQFF	TGCGCCAGCAGCCAAGATCGGGGGGGCAATGAGCAGTTCTTC
.	TRBV9	.	TRBJ2-1	14	CASSVDGGSNEQFF	TGTGCCAGCAGCGTAGATGGAGGTAGCAATGAGCAGTTCTTC
.	TRBV29-1	.	TRBJ1-1	13	CSVATATHTEAFF	TGCAGCGTTGCGACGGCTACCCACACTGAAGCTTTCTTT
.	TRBV2	TRBD1	TRBJ2-7	17	CASIPWDRGLSGYEQYF	TGTGCCAGCATCCCTTGGGACAGGGGGCTCTCAGGCTACGAGCAGTACTTC
few	TRBV28	.	TRBJ2-5	14	CASSIQTGRETQYF	TGTGCCAGCAGTATTCAGACAGGGAGGGAGACCCAGTACTTC
few	TRBV27	.	TRBJ2-6	19	CASSSAPPTVPSGANVLTF	TGTGCCAGCAGTTCCGCCCCGCCTACCGTCCCCTCTGGGGCCAACGTCCTGACTTTC
.	TRBV5-6	TRBD1	TRBJ2-7	15	CASSLGPDRGGEQYF	TGTGCCAGCAGCTTGGGCCCGGACAGGGGCGGCGAGCAGTACTTC
few	TRBV11-1	TRBD2	TRBJ2-1	15	CASSLYRGAYNEQFF	TGTGCCAGCAGCTTATATCGGGGGGCCTACAATGAGCAGTTCTTC
few	TRBV27	TRBD1	TRBJ2-7	14	CASSFHRGIYEQYF	TGTGCCAGCAGTTTTCACAGGGGAATCTACGAGCAGTACTTC
.	TRBV5-1	.	TRBJ2-7	14	CASSTLLGGHEQYF	TGCGCCAGCAGCACCCTCTTGGGGGGCCACGAGCAGTACTTC
.	TRBV4-1	.	TRBJ2-1	11	CASSQGIGQFF	TGCGCCAGCAGCCAAGGGATCGGGCAGTTCTTC
.	TRBV5-1	.	TRBJ2-3	14	CASSLGGATDTQYF	TGCGCCAGCAGCTTGGGCGGGGCTACAGATACGCAGTATTTT
few	TRBV7-2	.	TRBJ1-1	14	CASSLDLVNTEAFF	TGTGCCAGCAGCTTAGATCTAGTGAACACTGAAGCTTTCTTT
.	TRBV10-3	TRBD1	TRBJ2-5	14	CATRTGLGLETQYF	TGTGCCACCAGGACAGGGTTGGGGCTGGAGACCCAGTACTTC
few	TRBV9	.	TRBJ1-1	15	CASSASFGGNTEAFF	TGTGCCAGCAGCGCATCCTTCGGAGGGAACACTGAAGCTTTCTTT
few	TRBV29-1	.	TRBJ1-5	13	CSVEWGYNQPQHF	TGCAGCGTTGAATGGGGATACAATCAGCCCCAGCATTTT
.	TRBV10-3	.	TRBJ2-1	14	CAISESRAKNEQFF	TGTGCCATCAGTGAGTCGAGGGCCAAAAATGAGCAGTTCTTC
few	TRBV6-5	TRBD1	TRBJ1-6	16	CASSYSDRTGNSPLHF	TGTGCCAGCAGTTACTCGGACAGGACCGGGAATTCACCCCTCCACTTT
few	TRBV6-7	TRBD2	TRBJ2-1	19	CASSYTPAGTSGGDNEQFF	TGTGCCAGCAGTTACACTCCCGCAGGGACTAGCGGGGGGGACAATGAGCAGTTCTTC
few	TRBV28	TRBD1	TRBJ2-1	14	CASSLVTGGNEQFF	TGTGCCAGCAGTTTAGTAACAGGGGGGAATGAGCAGTTCTTC
.	TRBV7-2	.	TRBJ2-7	13	CASNLRPGPEQYF	TGTGCCAGCAACCTAAGGCCGGGGCCCGAGCAGTACTTC
few	TRBV5-1	TRBD1	TRBJ1-2	14	CASRPGQGLDGYTF	TGCGCCAGCAGACCGGGACAGGGACTTGATGGCTACACCTTC
few	TRBV9	.	TRBJ1-4	15	CASSVEKGVGEKLFF	TGTGCCAGCAGCGTAGAAAAGGGTGTCGGTGAAAAACTGTTTTTT
.	TRBV4-2	.	TRBJ2-1	14	CASSQDRVSYEQFF	TGTGCCAGCAGCCAAGATCGAGTGTCTTACGAGCAGTTCTTC
.	TRBV19	.	TRBJ2-1	15	CASSTPGPSYNEQFF	TGTGCCAGTAGTACACCGGGACCGAGCTACAATGAGCAGTTCTTC
.	TRBV14	TRBD2	TRBJ2-1	15	CASSQVGGGHNEQFF	TGTGCCAGCAGCCAAGTCGGGGGGGGTCACAATGAGCAGTTCTTC
few	TRBV28	TRBD2	TRBJ2-1	15	CASSTTSGGNNEQFF	TGTGCCAGCAGCACGACTAGCGGGGGCAACAATGAGCAGTTCTTC
.	TRBV28	TRBD1	TRBJ2-7	14	CASSLDRVPYEQYF	TGTGCCAGCAGCCTTGACAGGGTACCCTACGAGCAGTACTTC
many	TRBV28	.	TRBJ2-1	13	CASTGRPYNEQFF	TGTGCCAGCACGGGACGGCCGTACAATGAGCAGTTCTTC
.	TRBV28	.	TRBJ2-3	11	CASTRGDTQYF	TGTGCCAGCACCAGAGGAGATACGCAGTATTTT
.	TRBV29-1	.	TRBJ1-1	11	CSVDPFTEAFF	TGCAGCGTTGACCCGTTTACTGAAGCTTTCTTT
few	TRBV5-1	TRBD2	TRBJ2-2	16	CASSFLAGAPTGELFF	TGCGCCAGCAGTTTTCTAGCGGGGGCACCGACCGGGGAGCTGTTTTTT